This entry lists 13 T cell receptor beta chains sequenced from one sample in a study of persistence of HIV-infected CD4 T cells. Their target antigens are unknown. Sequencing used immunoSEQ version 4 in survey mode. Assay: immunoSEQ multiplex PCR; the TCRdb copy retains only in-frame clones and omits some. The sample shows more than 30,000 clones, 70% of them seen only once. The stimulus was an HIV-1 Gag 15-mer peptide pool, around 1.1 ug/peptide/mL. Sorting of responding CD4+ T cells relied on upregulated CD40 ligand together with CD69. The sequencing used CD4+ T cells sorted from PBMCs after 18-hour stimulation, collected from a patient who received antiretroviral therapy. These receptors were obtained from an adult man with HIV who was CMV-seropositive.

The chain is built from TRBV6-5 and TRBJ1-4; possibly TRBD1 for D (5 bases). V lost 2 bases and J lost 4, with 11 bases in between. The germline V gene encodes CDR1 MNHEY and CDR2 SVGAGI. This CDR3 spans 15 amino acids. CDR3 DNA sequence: TGTGCCAGCAGTTACAGGGGCCTCCTTAATGAAAAACTGTTTTTT. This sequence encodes CASSYRGLLNEKLFF.

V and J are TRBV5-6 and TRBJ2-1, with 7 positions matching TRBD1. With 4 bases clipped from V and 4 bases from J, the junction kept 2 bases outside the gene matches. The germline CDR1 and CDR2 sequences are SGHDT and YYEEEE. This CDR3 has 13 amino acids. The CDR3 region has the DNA TGTGCCAGCAGCGACAGGGTTTACAATGAGCAGTTCTTC. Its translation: CASSDRVYNEQFF.

CDR3 sequence reads: CASSPSVGHTGELFF. Here the CDR3 DNA reads TGTGCCAGCAGCCCCTCTGTCGGGCACACCGGGGAGCTGTTTTTT. This chain joins TRBV3-1 (or the pseudogene TRBV3-2) and TRBJ2-2; D is uncertain. Germline assignment: CDR1 LGHDT and CDR2 YNNKEL (reference sequence). The CDR3 sequence is 15 residues long. The V and J ends lost 4 bases and 3 bases respectively, with 12 bases between them.

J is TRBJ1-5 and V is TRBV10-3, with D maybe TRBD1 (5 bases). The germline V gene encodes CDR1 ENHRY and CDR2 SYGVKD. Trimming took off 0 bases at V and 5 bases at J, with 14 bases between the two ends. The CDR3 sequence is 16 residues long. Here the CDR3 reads CAISESSFRGDQPQHF. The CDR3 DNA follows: TGTGCCATCAGTGAGTCCTCGTTTAGAGGGGATCAGCCCCAGCATTTT.

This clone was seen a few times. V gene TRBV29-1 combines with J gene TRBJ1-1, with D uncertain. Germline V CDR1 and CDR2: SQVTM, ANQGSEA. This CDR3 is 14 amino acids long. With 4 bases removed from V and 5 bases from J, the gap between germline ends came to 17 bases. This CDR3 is CSVGREFGETEAFF. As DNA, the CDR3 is TGCAGCGTTGGCCGTGAGTTTGGGGAGACTGAAGCTTTCTTT.

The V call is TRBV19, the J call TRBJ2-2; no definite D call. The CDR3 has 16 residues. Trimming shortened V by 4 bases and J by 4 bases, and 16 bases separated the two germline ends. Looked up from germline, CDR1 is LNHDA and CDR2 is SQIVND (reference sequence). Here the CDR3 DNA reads TGTGCCAGTAGTACGCCAGCCGGGTTGGGCACCGGGGAGCTGTTTTTT. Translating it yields CASSTPAGLGTGELFF. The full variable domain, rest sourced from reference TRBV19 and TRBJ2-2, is DGGITQSPKYLFRKEGQNVTLSCEQNLNHDAMYWYRQDPGQGLRLIYYSQIVNDFQKGDIAEGYSVSREKKESFPLTVTSAQKNPTAFYLCASSTPAGLGTGELFFGEGSRLTVL.

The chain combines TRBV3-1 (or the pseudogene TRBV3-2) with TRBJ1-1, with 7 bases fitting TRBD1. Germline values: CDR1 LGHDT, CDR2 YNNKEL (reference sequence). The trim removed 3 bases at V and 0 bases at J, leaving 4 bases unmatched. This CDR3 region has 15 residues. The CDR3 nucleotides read TGTGCCAGCAGCCAGGGACAGATCCTGAACACTGAAGCTTTCTTT. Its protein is CASSQGQILNTEAFF.

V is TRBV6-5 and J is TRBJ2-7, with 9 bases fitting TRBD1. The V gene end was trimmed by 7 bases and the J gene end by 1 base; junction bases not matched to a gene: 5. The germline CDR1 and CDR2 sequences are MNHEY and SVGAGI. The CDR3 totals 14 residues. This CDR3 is CASKGQGSSYEQYF. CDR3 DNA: TGTGCCAGCAAAGGACAGGGGTCTTCCTACGAGCAGTACTTC.

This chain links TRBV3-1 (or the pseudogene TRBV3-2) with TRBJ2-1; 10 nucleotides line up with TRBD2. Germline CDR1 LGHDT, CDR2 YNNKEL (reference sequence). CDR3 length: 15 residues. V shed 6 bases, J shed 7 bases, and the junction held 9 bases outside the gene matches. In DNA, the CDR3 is TGTGCCAGCAGTCGCCTTATGACTAGCGGGAATGAGCAGTTCTTC. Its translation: CASSRLMTSGNEQFF.

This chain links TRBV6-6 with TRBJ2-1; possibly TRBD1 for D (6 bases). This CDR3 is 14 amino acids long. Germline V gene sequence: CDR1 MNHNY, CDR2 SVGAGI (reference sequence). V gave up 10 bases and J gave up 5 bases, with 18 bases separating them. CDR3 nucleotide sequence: TGTGCCACCCGACCGACAGGCATCGACAATGAGCAGTTCTTC. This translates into CATRPTGIDNEQFF.

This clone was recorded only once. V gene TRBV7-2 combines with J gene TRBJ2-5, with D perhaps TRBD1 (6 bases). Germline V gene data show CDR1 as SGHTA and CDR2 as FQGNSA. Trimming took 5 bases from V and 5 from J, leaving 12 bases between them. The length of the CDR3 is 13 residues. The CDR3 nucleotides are TGTGCCAGCAGCAGACGGCAGGGGGAGACCCAGTACTTC. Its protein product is CASSRRQGETQYF.

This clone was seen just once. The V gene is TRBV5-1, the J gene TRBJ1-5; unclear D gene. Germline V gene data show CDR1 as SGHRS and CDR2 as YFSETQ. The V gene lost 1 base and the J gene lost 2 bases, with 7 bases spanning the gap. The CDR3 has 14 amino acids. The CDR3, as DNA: TGCGCCAGCAGCTTGTTAGCGGGCAATCAGCCCCAGCATTTT. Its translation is CASSLLAGNQPQHF.

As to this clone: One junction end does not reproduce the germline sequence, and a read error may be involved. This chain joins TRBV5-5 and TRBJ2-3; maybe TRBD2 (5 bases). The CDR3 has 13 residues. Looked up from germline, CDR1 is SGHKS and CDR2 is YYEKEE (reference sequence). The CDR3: CTSSPPGVDTQYF. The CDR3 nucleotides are TGTACCAGCAGCCCACCCGGGGTCGATACGCAGTATTTT.